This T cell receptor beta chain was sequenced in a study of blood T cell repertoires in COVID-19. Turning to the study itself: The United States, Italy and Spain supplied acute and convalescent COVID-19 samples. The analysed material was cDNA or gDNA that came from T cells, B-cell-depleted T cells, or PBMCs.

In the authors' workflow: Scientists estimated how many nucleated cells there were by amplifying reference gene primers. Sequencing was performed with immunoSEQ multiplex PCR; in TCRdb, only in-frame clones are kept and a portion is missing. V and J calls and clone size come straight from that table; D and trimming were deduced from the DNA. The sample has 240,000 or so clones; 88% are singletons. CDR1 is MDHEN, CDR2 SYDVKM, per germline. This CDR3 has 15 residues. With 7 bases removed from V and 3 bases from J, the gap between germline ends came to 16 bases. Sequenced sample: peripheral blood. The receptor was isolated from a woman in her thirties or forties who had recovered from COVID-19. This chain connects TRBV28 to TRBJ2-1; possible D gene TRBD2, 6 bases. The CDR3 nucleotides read TGTGCCAGCACCCCCGGGGGTGCGGGCTACAATGAGCAGTTCTTC. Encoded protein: CASTPGGAGYNEQFF.